This is a list of T cell receptor beta chains from one sample in a study of CD8+ T cells in alopecia areata. The repertoire was sequenced with immunoSEQ multiplex PCR; TCRdb's copy has only in-frame clones and lacks some. The sample contains approximately 140,000 clones, around 87% of which appear only once. The starting material was CD8+ T cells sorted from blood, obtained at week 0. These receptors originate from a human donor with alopecia areata. Both conserved end residues are trimmed from each CDR3. Each record gives: V gene, CDR3 protein.

V gene: TRBV30
CDR3 protein: AWSAGQGNTIY

V gene: TRBV18
CDR3 protein: ASSPAGTATNEKLF

V gene: TRBV7-9
CDR3 protein: ASSPNWRERGRDTQY

V gene: TRBV9
CDR3 protein: ASSVDRQGGTEAF

V gene: TRBV7-8
CDR3 protein: ASSLKEQF

V gene: TRBV4-1
CDR3 protein: ASSSGNTEAF

V gene: TRBV15
CDR3 protein: ATSTTSGEQF

V gene: TRBV27
CDR3 protein: ASSLGGQGQYEQY

V gene: TRBV5-1
CDR3 protein: ASRISGISTGELF

V gene: TRBV7-9
CDR3 protein: ASSARTGEETQY

V gene: TRBV27
CDR3 protein: ASRTNPGSPPYEQY

V gene: TRBV5-1
CDR3 protein: ASSLLGQGPIPTYEQY

V gene: TRBV12-5
CDR3 protein: ASGLGHNTGELF

V gene: TRBV7-3
CDR3 protein: ASSLIGPGARQSDTQY

V gene: TRBV27
CDR3 protein: ASSPGWDLQY

V gene: TRBV27
CDR3 protein: ASTTGTSGFYEQY

V gene: TRBV4-1
CDR3 protein: ASSQERGTGEQY

V gene: TRBV9
CDR3 protein: ASSVGGGIYNEQF